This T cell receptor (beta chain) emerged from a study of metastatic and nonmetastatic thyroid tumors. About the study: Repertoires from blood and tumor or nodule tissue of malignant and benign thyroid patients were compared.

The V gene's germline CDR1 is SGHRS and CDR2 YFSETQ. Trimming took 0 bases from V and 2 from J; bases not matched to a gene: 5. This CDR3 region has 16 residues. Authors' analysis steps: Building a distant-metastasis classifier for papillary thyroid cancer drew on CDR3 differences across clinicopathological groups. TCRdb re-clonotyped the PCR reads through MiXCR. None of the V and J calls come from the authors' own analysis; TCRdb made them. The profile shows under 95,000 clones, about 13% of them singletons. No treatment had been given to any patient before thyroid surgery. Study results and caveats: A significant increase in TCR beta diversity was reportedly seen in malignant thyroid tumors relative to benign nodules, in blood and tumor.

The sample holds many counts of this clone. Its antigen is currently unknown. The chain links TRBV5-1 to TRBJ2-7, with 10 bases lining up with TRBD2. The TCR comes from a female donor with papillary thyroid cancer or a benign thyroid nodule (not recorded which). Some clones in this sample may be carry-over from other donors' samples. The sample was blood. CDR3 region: CASSLAAGGRTYEQYF. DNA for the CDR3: TGCGCCAGCAGCTTGGCAGCGGGAGGGAGAACCTACGAGCAGTACTTC.